Listed below are T cell receptor beta chains from one sample, sequenced in a study of shared clonotypes between healthy human individuals. Produced via immunoSEQ multiplex PCR; TCRdb's table is partial and in-frame only. This table holds more than 2 million clones, 80% to 95% found once. Sequencing was performed on naive CD8+ T cells from PBMCs. These receptors came from a man aged 18 to 29 in good health. Some clones in this sample may be carry-over from other donors' samples. Each CDR3 is given without its conserved first and last residue. Fields, in order: D gene, V gene, CDR3 protein. A D gene is named only where the DNA matches it firmly.

d_gene: -
v_gene: TRBV21-1
CDR3aa: ASLHKRQGASGANVLT

d_gene: -
v_gene: TRBV9
CDR3aa: ASSVDGGGDTQY

d_gene: TRBD2
v_gene: TRBV4-3
CDR3aa: ASSAGSGSYEQY

d_gene: -
v_gene: TRBV29-1
CDR3aa: SVGDGGFEKLF

d_gene: TRBD2
v_gene: TRBV29-1
CDR3aa: SVPGLAGVDVANVLT

d_gene: -
v_gene: TRBV5-1
CDR3aa: ASSVVVSHKNGELF

d_gene: -
v_gene: TRBV29-1
CDR3aa: SAAGSTDTQY

d_gene: -
v_gene: TRBV7-9
CDR3aa: ASSLGQPAYSNYGYT

d_gene: -
v_gene: TRBV27
CDR3aa: ASSPRGGVNTEAF

d_gene: TRBD2
v_gene: TRBV7-3
CDR3aa: ASSLTGGPLQF

d_gene: -
v_gene: TRBV5-1
CDR3aa: ASSEPGHLTGELF

d_gene: TRBD1
v_gene: TRBV7-9
CDR3aa: ASSPNYRGNTEAF

d_gene: -
v_gene: TRBV5-1
CDR3aa: ASSLDAFEYGYT

d_gene: -
v_gene: TRBV7-3
CDR3aa: ASSSNSGELF

d_gene: TRBD1
v_gene: TRBV7-6
CDR3aa: ASSLNRGRGREQY

d_gene: -
v_gene: TRBV9
CDR3aa: ASRGAVTDTQY

d_gene: -
v_gene: TRBV4-1
CDR3aa: ASSHGGRELVYEQF

d_gene: -
v_gene: TRBV5-4
CDR3aa: ASSARDSRYEQY

d_gene: TRBD1
v_gene: TRBV5-1
CDR3aa: ASSPGDRGVPEAF

d_gene: -
v_gene: TRBV25-1
CDR3aa: ASSWTAEAEAF